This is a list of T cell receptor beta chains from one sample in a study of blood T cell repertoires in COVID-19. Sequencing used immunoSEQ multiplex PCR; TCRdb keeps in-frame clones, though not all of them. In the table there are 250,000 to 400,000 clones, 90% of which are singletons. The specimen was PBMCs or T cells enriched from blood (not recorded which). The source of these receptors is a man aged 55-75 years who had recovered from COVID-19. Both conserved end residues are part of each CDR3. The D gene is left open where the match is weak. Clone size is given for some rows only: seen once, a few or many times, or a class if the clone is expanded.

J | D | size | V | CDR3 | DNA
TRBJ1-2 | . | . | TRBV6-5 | CASSREYRSAYGYTF | TGTGCCAGCAGTCGAGAGTACAGGAGCGCTTACGGCTACACCTTC
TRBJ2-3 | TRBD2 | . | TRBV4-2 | CASSQASGASTDTQYF | TGTGCCAGCAGCCAAGCCAGCGGGGCTAGCACAGATACGCAGTATTTT
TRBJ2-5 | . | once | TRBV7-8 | CASSSQGIQETQYF | TGTGCCAGCAGCTCCCAGGGGATCCAAGAGACCCAGTACTTC
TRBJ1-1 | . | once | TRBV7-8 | CASRNGQPNTEAFF | TGTGCCAGCAGGAACGGACAGCCGAACACTGAAGCTTTCTTT
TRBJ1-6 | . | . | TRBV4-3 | CASSQGGYRNSPLHF | TGCGCCAGCAGCCAAGGCGGATACAGGAATTCACCCCTCCACTTT
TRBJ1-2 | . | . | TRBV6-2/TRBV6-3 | CASSRGGAYTF | TGTGCCAGCAGTCGGGGTGGAGCCTACACCTTC
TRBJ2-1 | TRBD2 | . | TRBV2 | CASSLEVLAGGPNEQFF | TGTGCCAGCAGTCTCGAGGTCCTAGCGGGAGGGCCGAATGAGCAGTTCTTC
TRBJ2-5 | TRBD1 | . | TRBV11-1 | CASSWRTGLQETQYF | TGTGCCAGCAGCTGGCGGACAGGGCTCCAAGAGACCCAGTACTTC
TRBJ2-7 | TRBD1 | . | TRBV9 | CASSSTGRDREPEQYF | TGTGCCAGCAGCTCGACCGGACGGGACAGGGAACCCGAGCAGTACTTC
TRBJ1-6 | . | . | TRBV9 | CASSVANSGYNSPLHF | TGTGCCAGCAGCGTAGCGAACAGTGGATACAATTCACCCCTCCACTTT
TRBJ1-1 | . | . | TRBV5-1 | CASQGLMNTEAFF | TGCGCCAGCCAGGGTTTGATGAACACTGAAGCTTTCTTT
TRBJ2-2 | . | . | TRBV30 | CAWSVLFTGELFF | TGTGCCTGGAGTGTACTTTTCACCGGGGAGCTGTTTTTT
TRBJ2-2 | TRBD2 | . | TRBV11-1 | CASSLGLAGVTGELFF | TGTGCCAGCAGCTTAGGACTAGCGGGGGTCACCGGGGAGCTGTTTTTT
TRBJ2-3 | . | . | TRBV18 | CASSPGQPKDTQYF | TGTGCCAGCTCACCAGGACAGCCCAAGGATACGCAGTATTTT
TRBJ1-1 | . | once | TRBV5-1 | CASSRTDGGEAFF | TGCGCCAGCAGCCGTACTGATGGCGGGGAAGCTTTCTTT
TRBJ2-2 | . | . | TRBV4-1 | CASSPRQNTGELFF | TGCGCCAGCAGCCCCCGACAGAACACCGGGGAGCTGTTTTTT
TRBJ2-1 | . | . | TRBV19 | CASSINPRGNNEQFF | TGTGCCAGTAGTATAAATCCCCGGGGAAACAATGAGCAGTTCTTC
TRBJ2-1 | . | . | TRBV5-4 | CASHRGSEQFF | TGTGCCAGCCACCGAGGCTCGGAGCAGTTCTTC
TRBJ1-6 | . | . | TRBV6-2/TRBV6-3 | CASSYGADAYNSPLHF | TGTGCCAGCAGTTACGGGGCAGATGCCTATAATTCACCCCTCCACTTT
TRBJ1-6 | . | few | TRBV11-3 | CASSGRRNSPLHF | TGTGCCAGCAGCGGCCGGAGGAATTCACCCCTCCACTTT
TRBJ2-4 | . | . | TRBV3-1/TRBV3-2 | CASSQTVSPIQYF | TGTGCCAGCAGCCAGACAGTTTCCCCCATTCAGTACTTC
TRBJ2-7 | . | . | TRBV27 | CASSYGGGHAYEQYF | TGTGCCAGCAGTTATGGAGGGGGCCACGCCTACGAGCAGTACTTC
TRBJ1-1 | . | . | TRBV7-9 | CASSLRRDLNTEAFF | TGTGCCAGCAGCTTACGCAGAGACTTGAACACTGAAGCTTTCTTT
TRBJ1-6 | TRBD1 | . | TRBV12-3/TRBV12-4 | CASSDYRGSPLHF | TGTGCCAGCAGTGACTACAGGGGTTCACCCCTCCACTTT
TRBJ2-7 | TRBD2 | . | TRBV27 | CASSLTSGINEQYF | TGTGCCAGCAGTTTAACTAGCGGGATAAACGAGCAGTACTTC
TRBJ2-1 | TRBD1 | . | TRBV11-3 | CASRPTGGTYNEQFF | TGTGCCAGCAGACCGACAGGGGGGACCTACAATGAGCAGTTCTTC
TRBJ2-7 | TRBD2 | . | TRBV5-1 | CASSITTGTSVYEQYF | TGCGCCAGCAGCATCACGACCGGGACTAGCGTATACGAGCAGTACTTC
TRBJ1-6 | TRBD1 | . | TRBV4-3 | CASSQGDRGYNSPLHF | TGCGCCAGCAGCCAAGGTGACAGGGGTTATAATTCACCCCTCCACTTT
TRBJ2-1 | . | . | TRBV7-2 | CASSSSLVHEQFF | TGTGCCAGCAGCTCGAGCCTGGTCCATGAGCAGTTCTTC
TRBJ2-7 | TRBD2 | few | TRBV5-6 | CASSLVLEPWGGEQYF | TGTGCCAGCAGCTTGGTCTTGGAGCCCTGGGGGGGCGAGCAGTACTTC
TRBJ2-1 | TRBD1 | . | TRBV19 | CASSIRQGVYNEQFF | TGTGCCAGTAGTATAAGGCAGGGGGTTTACAATGAGCAGTTCTTC
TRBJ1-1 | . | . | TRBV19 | CASSMIGGDTEAFF | TGTGCCAGTAGTATGATCGGAGGGGACACTGAAGCTTTCTTT
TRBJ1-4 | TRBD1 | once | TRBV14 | CASSPTGGDEKLFF | TGTGCCAGCAGCCCGACAGGGGGTGATGAAAAACTGTTTTTT
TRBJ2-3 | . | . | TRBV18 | CASSPVAVSTDTQYF | TGTGCCAGCTCACCAGTCGCAGTGAGCACAGATACGCAGTATTTT
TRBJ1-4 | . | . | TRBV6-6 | CASSSPRGRVEKLFF | TGTGCCAGCAGTTCCCCGCGTGGGAGGGTTGAAAAACTGTTTTTT
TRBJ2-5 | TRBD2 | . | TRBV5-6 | CASSLGLAGGPIQETQYF | TGTGCCAGCAGCCTAGGACTAGCGGGAGGGCCAATCCAGGAGACCCAGTACTTC
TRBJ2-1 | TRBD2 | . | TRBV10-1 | CASRAGSGRAESEQFF | TGCGCCAGCAGGGCTGGCAGCGGGAGGGCCGAGAGTGAGCAGTTCTTC
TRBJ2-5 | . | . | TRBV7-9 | CASSPRTQKKETQYF | TGTGCCAGCAGCCCTCGGACACAAAAAAAAGAGACCCAGTACTTC
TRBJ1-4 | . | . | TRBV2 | CASKSQGTNEKLFF | TGTGCCAGCAAATCCCAGGGAACTAATGAAAAACTGTTTTTT
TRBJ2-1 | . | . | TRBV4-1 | CASSQASGPSKFF | TGCGCCAGCAGCCAAGCTTCTGGCCCTAGCAAGTTCTTC
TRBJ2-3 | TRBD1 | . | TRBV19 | CASSIGQGTTDTQYF | TGTGCCAGTAGTATCGGACAGGGAACCACAGATACGCAGTATTTT
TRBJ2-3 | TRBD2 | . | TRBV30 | CAWRTGTSPADTQYF | TGTGCCTGGAGGACCGGGACTAGCCCCGCAGATACGCAGTATTTT
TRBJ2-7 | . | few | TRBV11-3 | CASSPDRTPYEQYF | TGTGCCAGCAGCCCCGACAGGACCCCCTACGAGCAGTACTTC
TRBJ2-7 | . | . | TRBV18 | CASSLTDSYEQYF | TGTGCCAGCTCACTCACAGACTCCTACGAGCAGTACTTC
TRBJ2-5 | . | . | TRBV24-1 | CATSDPTLSETQYF | TGTGCCACCAGTGATCCTACCCTAAGTGAGACCCAGTACTTC
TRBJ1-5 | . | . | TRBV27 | CASSPMIGVGQPQHF | TGTGCCAGCAGTCCGATGATCGGGGTAGGACAGCCCCAGCATTTT
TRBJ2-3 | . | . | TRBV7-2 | CASTQTDTQYF | TGTGCCAGCACCCAGACAGATACGCAGTATTTT
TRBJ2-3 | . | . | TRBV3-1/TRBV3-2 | CASVADPSTDTQYF | TGTGCCAGCGTAGCCGACCCTAGCACAGATACGCAGTATTTT